This entry lists 26 T cell receptor beta chains sequenced from one sample in a study of CD8 T cells in ankylosing spondylitis. These receptors' antigens are unknown. Regarding the study as a whole: A TCR beta motif made of fewer than 10 highly homologous variants seemed typical of ankylosing spondylitis blood.

TCRdb independently ran MiXCR on the 5' RACE reads; one entry per CDR3 protein. The sample shows some 140,000 distinct CDR3 sequences, more than 15% of them seen only once. What was sequenced was blood, either unsorted or a sorted T cell fraction (not recorded which). The source of these receptors is a male donor with ankylosing spondylitis.

This clonotype was detected a few times. This chain joins TRBV12-3 or TRBV12-4 and TRBJ1-2; D is ambiguous. V shed 6 bases and J shed 4 bases, with 18 bases lying between them. The CDR3 runs 15 residues. The CDR3 nucleotides read TGTGCCAGCAGAGCCGCGCGGGCGAATCCCTATGGCTACACCTTC. This translates into CASRAARANPYGYTF.

This clonotype appeared a few times. This chain connects TRBV7-3 to TRBJ2-3; perhaps TRBD1 as D (6 bases). The CDR3 is made up of 15 amino acids. Germline V lookup: CDR1 SGHTA, CDR2 FQGTGA. Deletions cut 6 bases from V and 0 bases from J, with 13 bases between. The CDR3 here is CASRPQGRSTDTQYF. The DNA of the CDR3 is TGTGCCAGCAGGCCACAGGGTCGAAGCACAGATACGCAGTATTTT.

In nucleotides, the CDR3 is TGCAGTGCTAGTTGGGGGCAGTACAATGAGCAGTTCTTC. Translated, it gives CSASWGQYNEQFF. The chain combines TRBV20-1 with TRBJ2-1; weak D call: TRBD1 (6 bases). Germline V CDR1 and CDR2: DFQATT, SNEGSKA (reference sequence). V was pared by 3 bases and J by 4 bases, with 10 bases between. CDR3 length equals 13 residues.

Only a few counts were recorded for this clonotype. The J gene is TRBJ2-2, the V gene TRBV24-1; no firm D call. Germline V gene lookup returns CDR1 KGHDR and CDR2 SFDVKD. There are 14 residues in the CDR3. V lost 5 bases, J lost 6 bases, and 12 bases lay in between. The CDR3 bases are TGTGCCACCAGTGCCGCCCGGGTAGCCGGGGAGCTGTTTTTT. Translated: CATSAARVAGELFF.

The chain couples TRBV6-6 to TRBJ2-1; D is unclear. This CDR3 spans 13 amino acids. Germline V lookup: CDR1 MNHNY, CDR2 SVGAGI (reference sequence). Trimming took 6 bases from V and 8 from J, leaving 14 bases between them. The CDR3, as DNA: TGTGCCAGCAGCCCGATATTAGTCCATGAGCAGTTCTTC. Its translation: CASSPILVHEQFF.

This chain uses TRBV24-1 with TRBJ2-1, with TRBD1 as a possible D gene (5 bases). Germline V gene data show CDR1 as KGHDR and CDR2 as SFDVKD. Trimming removed 3 bases from V and 10 bases from J, with 12 bases in between. The CDR3 loop spans 13 amino acids. CDR3 sequence reads: CATSDRNRWEQFF. CDR3 DNA sequence: TGTGCCACCAGTGATCGGAACAGGTGGGAGCAGTTCTTC.

This clonotype was counted a few times. The rearrangement joins TRBV7-6 to TRBJ2-1; 10 bases agree with TRBD2. The CDR3 is 15 amino acids. Germline V gives CDR1 SGHVS, CDR2 FNYEAQ. V lost 7 bases and J lost 9; bases outside the gene matches: 12. CDR3 in DNA: TGTGCCAGCACCTCCGTCACGGGACTAGCGACTGAGCAGTTCTTC. Translation: CASTSVTGLATEQFF.

There are a few counts of this clonotype. The gene calls are TRBV5-1 and TRBJ2-7, with 9 bases identical to TRBD2. The CDR3 totals 18 residues. V shed 0 bases and J 5 bases; nucleotides not matched to a gene: 15. Per germline, CDR1 SGHRS and CDR2 YFSETQ. The CDR3 sequence: CASSLGYTNTSGYHEQYF. CDR3 DNA sequence: TGCGCCAGCAGCTTGGGTTATACCAATACTAGCGGGTACCACGAGCAGTACTTC.

The rearrangement links TRBV4-1 to TRBJ1-4; D not resolved. Germline V gene sequence: CDR1 MGHRA, CDR2 YSYEKL. The V gene lost 1 base and the J gene lost 10 bases, with 7 bases spanning the gap. The CDR3 contains 12 residues. CDR3 residues: CASSQGAVKLFF. The DNA of the CDR3 is TGCGCCAGCAGCCAAGGAGCAGTAAAACTGTTTTTT.

CDR3 sequence reads: CASSRLAGGGYNEQFF. The CDR3 region has the DNA TGTGCCAGCAGCAGATTAGCGGGAGGGGGCTACAATGAGCAGTTCTTC. The chain recombines TRBV7-8 with TRBJ2-1; 11 bases align to TRBD2. The CDR3 spans 16 residues. Germline CDR1 SGHVS, CDR2 FQNEAQ. The trim removed 5 bases at V and 3 bases at J, leaving 6 bases unmatched.

The V and J genes are TRBV29-1 and TRBJ2-7; unclear D gene. Trimming removed 4 bases at V and 6 bases at J, with 7 bases between. Per the germline V gene, CDR1 is SQVTM and CDR2 is ANQGSEA. The CDR3 totals 10 residues. The CDR3 DNA follows: TGCAGCGTTGGAGGCGGCGAGCAGTACTTC. It yields the protein CSVGGGEQYF.

The chain has TRBV20-1 and TRBJ1-2; 10 bases fit TRBD1. Germline V gene data show CDR1 as DFQATT and CDR2 as SNEGSKA (reference sequence). With V trimmed by 4 bases and J by 5 bases, 7 bases remained unmatched. The CDR3 spans 14 residues. CDR3 in amino acids: CSATTGQGGYGYTF. CDR3 nucleotides: TGCAGTGCTACTACAGGACAGGGGGGATATGGCTACACCTTC.

This chain joins TRBV20-1 and TRBJ2-7; D is unresolved. V gave up 3 bases and J gave up 0 bases, with 9 bases separating them. The CDR3 length is 13 residues. Germline V gene data show CDR1 as DFQATT and CDR2 as SNEGSKA (reference sequence). The CDR3 loop reads CSASDRNSYEQYF. The CDR3 nucleotides are TGCAGTGCTAGTGATCGAAACTCCTACGAGCAGTACTTC.

The chain links TRBV9 to TRBJ2-5, with D possibly matching TRBD2 (6 bases). The CDR3 loop spans 16 amino acids. The germline CDR1 and CDR2 sequences are SGDLS and YYNGEE. The V end was cut by 4 bases, the J end by 0 bases, with 16 bases between. The CDR3 loop reads CASSPGGATYQETQYF. The CDR3 nucleotides are TGTGCCAGCAGCCCCGGGGGAGCTACGTACCAAGAGACCCAGTACTTC.

The rearrangement links TRBV4-2 to TRBJ2-7, with no clear D. V lost 1 base and J lost 4, with 17 bases in between. This CDR3 has 16 residues. Germline V lookup: CDR1 LGHNA, CDR2 YNFKEQ. CDR3 loop: CASSQVHSLRIYEQYF. For the CDR3, the DNA is TGTGCCAGCAGCCAAGTGCATAGCCTTCGGATTTACGAGCAGTACTTC.

This clonotype was detected only a few times. The V call is TRBV28, the J call TRBJ2-1; a possible D gene is TRBD2 (6 bases). CDR1 is MDHEN and CDR2 is SYDVKM in the germline V gene. Trimming took off 5 bases at V and 6 bases at J, with 23 bases between the two ends. The CDR3 is made up of 17 amino acids. The CDR3 reads CASSPPHWTTTSNEQFF. In nucleotides, the CDR3 is TGTGCCAGCAGTCCTCCCCATTGGACTACTACTAGCAATGAGCAGTTCTTC.

There are a few counts of this clonotype. The V gene is TRBV15, the J gene TRBJ1-1; no definite D call. The CDR3 consists of 13 residues. CDR1 is LNHNV, CDR2 YYDKDF, per germline (reference sequence). The ends were cut back, 8 bases at V and 0 bases at J, with 10 bases in the middle. The CDR3 protein is CATGNNMNTEAFF. The CDR3 region has the DNA TGTGCCACCGGAAACAACATGAACACTGAAGCTTTCTTT.

A word on this clonotype: Since a much larger clone is just one base distant, this may be a read error. The V call is TRBV29-1, the J call TRBJ2-7; 7 nucleotides line up with TRBD2. Germline V gives CDR1 SQVTM, CDR2 ANQGSEA. The CDR3 has 13 residues. CDR3 loop: CSVSSGIAYGQYF. CDR3 nucleotides: TGCAGCGTTTCAAGCGGGATTGCCTACGGGCAGTACTTC.

The table lists this clonotype with a few counts. The J gene is TRBJ1-1, the V gene TRBV24-1, with D possibly being TRBD1 (5 bases). Trimming removed 5 bases from V and 1 base from J, with 10 bases in between. Germline V CDR1 and CDR2: KGHDR, SFDVKD. This CDR3 is 14 amino acids long. The CDR3 loop reads CATSAGAGNTEAFF. The DNA for the CDR3 is TGTGCCACCAGTGCCGGGGCAGGGAACACTGAAGCTTTCTTT.

This clonotype appeared a single time. The junction departs from germline at one end; a sequencing error may be responsible. The rearrangement links TRBV10-3 to TRBJ2-5; 7 bases are a match to TRBD2. From germline, CDR1 is ENHRY and CDR2 SYGVKD. The CDR3 is made up of 17 amino acids. The CDR3 is CAINESISGMGQETQYF. Here the CDR3 DNA reads TGTGCCATCAATGAGTCGATAAGCGGGATGGGGCAAGAGACCCAGTACTTC.

V is TRBV5-1 and J is TRBJ2-3, with D uncertain. This CDR3 is built from 13 residues. Germline loops: CDR1 SGHRS, CDR2 YFSETQ. V lost 4 bases, J lost 6 bases, and 12 bases lay in between. CDR3 amino acids: CASSAGPLDTQYF. DNA of the CDR3: TGCGCCAGCAGCGCCGGGCCATTGGATACGCAGTATTTT. Based on the CDR3 plus reference TRBV5-1 and TRBJ2-3, the full variable domain is KAGVTQTPRYLIKTRGQQVTLSCSPISGHRSVSWYQQTPGQGLQFLFEYFSETQRNKGNFPGRFSGRQFSNSRSEMNVSTLELGDSALYLCASSAGPLDTQYFGPGTRLTVL.

V and J are TRBV12-3 or TRBV12-4 and TRBJ2-7, with 8 bases aligning to TRBD1. The junction had 4 bases not matched to a gene; V was cut back by 6 bases and J by 0 bases. The length of the CDR3 is 14 residues. DNA of the CDR3: TGTGCCAGCAGAACAGGGGGGAGCTCCTACGAGCAGTACTTC. It translates to CASRTGGSSYEQYF.

The sample holds a few counts of this clonotype. The gene calls are TRBV28 and TRBJ2-7; tentative D call: TRBD2 (5 bases). From germline, CDR1 is MDHEN and CDR2 SYDVKM. V dropped 8 bases and J dropped 3 bases, with 11 bases sitting between them. The CDR3 contains 12 residues. CDR3 protein: CASLEGSYEQYF. Written as DNA, the CDR3 is TGTGCCAGCCTTGAGGGTAGCTACGAGCAGTACTTC.

This clonotype was seen a handful of times. The J gene is TRBJ1-1, the V gene TRBV6-1, with D uncertain. The CDR3 is 13 residues long. The germline V gene has CDR1 MNHNS and CDR2 SASEGT. The V end was cut by 3 bases, the J end by 3 bases, with 8 bases between. The CDR3, as DNA: TGTGCCAGCAGTGACGACGGATACACTGAAGCTTTCTTT. The encoded protein is CASSDDGYTEAFF.

The rearrangement joins TRBV7-9 to TRBJ2-7; D perhaps matches TRBD1 (5 bases). V was trimmed by 2 bases and J by 0 bases, leaving 11 bases between them. CDR1 is SEHNR, CDR2 FQNEAQ, per germline (reference sequence). The CDR3 sequence is 15 residues long. CDR3 in DNA: TGTGCCAGCAGCTTAACCGAGACAGACTCCTACGAGCAGTACTTC. Protein sequence: CASSLTETDSYEQYF.

V gene TRBV10-3 combines with J gene TRBJ2-5, with D possibly matching TRBD2 (6 bases). This CDR3 contains 17 residues. The germline V gene encodes CDR1 ENHRY and CDR2 SYGVKD. V was shortened by 2 bases and J by 5 bases, with 21 bases between the two germline ends. The CDR3 nucleotides read TGTGCCATCAGTGAGCCGGCCCTTACGGGGGAGAGGGAGACCCAGTACTTC. Residues: CAISEPALTGERETQYF.